This entry lists 25 T cell receptor beta chains sequenced from one sample in a study of identical twins. TCRdb called the 5' RACE reads again in MiXCR, with one record for every CDR3 protein. In the table there are around 500,000 distinct CDR3 sequences, 14% of which are singletons. These data also featured in a second study, about yellow fever vaccine responses in identical twins.

The sequencing sample was made of CD4+ T cells sorted from blood. The receptors shown here come from a woman aged 18-29 years in good health.

The genes are TRBV10-3 and TRBJ2-5; D may be TRBD1 (5 bases). This CDR3 has 14 residues. The V and J ends lost 6 bases and 2 bases respectively, with 13 bases between them. Germline CDR1 reads ENHRY; CDR2 reads SYGVKD. DNA for the CDR3: TGTGCCATCAGACCCGCCGGACAACAAGAGACCCAGTACTTC. Protein product: CAIRPAGQQETQYF.

The V gene is TRBV6-1, the J gene TRBJ2-1; TRBD2 is a possible D gene (5 bases). CDR1 is MNHNS, CDR2 SASEGT, per germline. This CDR3 is 15 amino acids long. V was pared by 7 bases and J by 0 bases, with 13 bases between. CDR3 DNA sequence: TGTGCCAGCATGCGCCCAGGAGGCTCCTACAATGAGCAGTTCTTC. Translating gives CASMRPGGSYNEQFF.

In its sample, this clonotype was seen many times. This chain uses TRBV12-3 or TRBV12-4 with TRBJ1-5; no reliable D call. This CDR3 region has 13 residues. V lost 5 bases and J lost 3, with 8 bases in between. Here the CDR3 DNA reads TGTGCCAGCAGTCTCCAGGACAATCAGCCCCAGCATTTT. Protein: CASSLQDNQPQHF.

This clonotype has just a few counts. This chain joins TRBV12-3 or TRBV12-4 and TRBJ2-7; D possibly matches TRBD1 or TRBD2 (5 bases each). Trimming pared 5 bases from V and 2 bases from J, leaving 16 bases between. This CDR3 is built from 15 residues. The CDR3 coding sequence is TGTGCCAGCAGTACGTACGGGGCGGCCCCCTACGAGCAGTACTTC. Translated, it gives CASSTYGAAPYEQYF.

The rearrangement links TRBV20-1 to TRBJ2-4; D uncertain. CDR3 size: 13 residues. From germline, CDR1 is DFQATT and CDR2 SNEGSKA (reference sequence). V shed 3 bases and J shed 0 bases, with 6 bases lying between them. CDR3 coding DNA: TGCAGTGCTAGTTCCCTAGCCAAAAACATTCAGTACTTC. It yields the protein CSASSLAKNIQYF.

This chain joins TRBV6-2 or TRBV6-3 and TRBJ2-1; 8 nucleotides line up with TRBD1. The length of the CDR3 is 16 residues. Germline V gives CDR1 MNHEY, CDR2 SVGEGT. The ends lost 4 bases at V and 0 bases at J; junction bases unmatched: 5. The CDR3 DNA is TGTGCCAGCAGTTTTACAGGGGGTAGCTCCTACAATGAGCAGTTCTTC. This codes for CASSFTGGSSYNEQFF.

This clonotype appeared a few times. V usage is TRBV12-3 or TRBV12-4 and J usage is TRBJ1-6; D possibly corresponds to TRBD1 (6 bases). V shed 6 bases and J shed 5 bases, with 14 bases lying between them. The CDR3 contains 15 residues. The CDR3 DNA sequence: TGTGCCAGCAGCCCTCAAGGGGGACATAATTCACCCCTCCACTTT. This codes for CASSPQGGHNSPLHF.

Many counts were recorded for this clonotype. This chain uses TRBV2 with TRBJ2-7, with TRBD2 as a possible D gene (5 bases). The CDR3 totals 12 residues. Trimming took 2 bases from V and 4 from J, leaving 6 bases between them. The germline gives CDR1 SNHLY, CDR2 FYNNEI. CDR3 protein: CASSETGYEQYF. As DNA, the CDR3 is TGTGCCAGCAGTGAAACGGGGTACGAGCAGTACTTC.

This clonotype was counted many times. V usage is TRBV4-1 and J usage is TRBJ2-7, with a possible D match to TRBD2 (6 bases). The CDR3 consists of 15 residues. V was cut by 3 bases and J by 0 bases, with 12 bases left in between. Germline V lookup: CDR1 MGHRA, CDR2 YSYEKL. For the CDR3, the DNA is TGCGCCAGCAGCCATCTAGCGTCGAGCTCCTACGAGCAGTACTTC. Protein product: CASSHLASSSYEQYF.

In its sample, this clonotype was seen a few times. The chain is built from TRBV12-3 or TRBV12-4 and TRBJ2-2, with 7 bases that match TRBD1. The CDR3 runs to 16 residues. The trim removed 10 bases at V and 0 bases at J, leaving 11 bases unmatched. This CDR3 is CATRKGQPANTGELFF. DNA of the CDR3: TGTGCCACCCGAAAGGGACAGCCTGCGAACACCGGGGAGCTGTTTTTT.

Only a few counts were recorded for this clonotype. The rearrangement joins TRBV5-6 to TRBJ2-4; 9 bases agree with TRBD1. With 3 bases clipped from V and 6 bases from J, the junction kept 16 bases outside the gene matches. CDR1 and CDR2 (germline): SGHDT, YYEEEE. The CDR3 extends over 18 amino acids. The CDR3 spells CASSSDITGGVAVNIQYF. CDR3 in DNA: TGTGCCAGCAGCTCCGACATAACAGGGGGCGTAGCGGTAAACATTCAGTACTTC.

This clonotype was counted only a few times. The chain uses TRBV6-2 or TRBV6-3 and TRBJ2-1, with 7 bases matching TRBD2. J lost 0 bases, V lost 0 bases, and 8 bases had no gene match. The CDR3 totals 18 residues. Germline loops: CDR1 MNHEY, CDR2 SVGEGT. CDR3 region: CASSYSIGEGLSYNEQFF. As DNA, the CDR3 is TGTGCCAGCAGTTACTCGATAGGGGAGGGGCTCTCCTACAATGAGCAGTTCTTC.

The chain recombines TRBV6-1 with TRBJ2-7, with TRBD2 identical over 10 bases. The trim removed 4 bases at V and 1 base at J, leaving 4 bases unmatched. Per germline, CDR1 MNHNS and CDR2 SASEGT. The CDR3 spans 15 residues. The CDR3 nucleotides are TGTGCCAGCAGTGTGACTAGCGGGTGGTCCTACGAGCAGTACTTC. Translating gives CASSVTSGWSYEQYF.

This clonotype has more than one count but fewer than ten. The CDR3 loop is CASSLEGIGELFF. CDR3 nucleotide sequence: TGTGCCAGCAGTTTAGAGGGAATCGGGGAGCTGTTTTTT. This sequence joins TRBV12-3 or TRBV12-4 and TRBJ2-2, with D unclear. This CDR3 comprises 13 residues. Between the trimmed V and J ends, which lost 1 base and 7 bases, there was a span of 7 bases.

This clonotype was detected only a few times. The chain combines TRBV20-1 with TRBJ2-1; 7 nucleotides align to TRBD1. The CDR3 length is 14 residues. Unmatched junction bases numbered 7, after V lost 4 bases and J lost 4 bases. Germline lookup yields CDR1 DFQATT and CDR2 SNEGSKA (reference sequence). The CDR3 loop reads CSAKGGAFYNEQFF. CDR3 nucleotide sequence: TGCAGTGCTAAAGGGGGCGCTTTTTACAATGAGCAGTTCTTC.

V and J are TRBV12-3 or TRBV12-4 and TRBJ2-3, with D maybe TRBD2 (6 bases). The ends were cut back, 3 bases at V and 4 bases at J, with 14 bases in the middle. The CDR3 totals 15 residues. CDR3 nucleotide sequence: TGTGCCAGCAGTTTCGTCGGGAGTCGGGCAGATACGCAGTATTTT. Amino acids: CASSFVGSRADTQYF.

In its sample, this clonotype was seen a few times. V is TRBV3-1 and J is TRBJ1-1, with 9 bases matching TRBD1. V shed 3 bases and J 9 bases; nucleotides not matched to a gene: 5. Germline assignment: CDR1 LGHDT and CDR2 YNNKEL (reference sequence). The CDR3 has 13 amino acids. CDR3 amino acids: CASSQRGQGQAFF. CDR3 coding DNA: TGTGCCAGCAGCCAGAGAGGACAGGGGCAAGCTTTCTTT.

J is TRBJ2-1 and V is TRBV20-1, with 7 positions matching TRBD2. The CDR3 has 16 amino acids. The V segment lost 3 bases and the J segment 10 bases; nucleotides outside the gene matches: 18. In germline, CDR1 is DFQATT, CDR2 SNEGSKA (reference sequence). The CDR3 spells CSARWSRRGIGGEQFF. In DNA, the CDR3 is TGCAGTGCTAGGTGGTCGAGGCGGGGGATAGGAGGGGAGCAGTTCTTC.

This clonotype was found a few times. The genes are TRBV7-9 and TRBJ2-7; 11 bases align to TRBD2. Germline values: CDR1 SEHNR, CDR2 FQNEAQ (reference sequence). This CDR3 has 14 residues. V lost 5 bases, J lost 3 bases, and 3 bases stayed unmatched. The CDR3 bases are TGTGCCAGCAGCCACGGGACTAGCGGCTACGAGCAGTACTTC. It specifies CASSHGTSGYEQYF. The full variable domain, rest sourced from reference TRBV7-9 and TRBJ2-7, is DTGVSQNPRHKITKRGQNVTFRCDPISEHNRLYWYRQTLGQGPEFLTYFQNEAQLEKSRLLSDRFSAERPKGSFSTLEIQRTEQGDSAMYLCASSHGTSGYEQYFGPGTRLTVT.

The gene calls are TRBV12-3 or TRBV12-4 and TRBJ2-7; D tentatively reads TRBD1 or TRBD2 (5 bases each). V was shortened by 2 bases and J by 2 bases, with 13 bases between the two germline ends. This CDR3 has 15 residues. CDR3: CASSLPGTRAYEQYF. CDR3 nucleotide sequence: TGTGCCAGCAGTTTACCCGGGACGAGGGCCTACGAGCAGTACTTC.

As to this clonotype: One junction end disagrees with the germline gene, perhaps due to a read error. The chain combines TRBV7-2 with TRBJ2-5; TRBD1 matches 8 bases. In germline, CDR1 is SGHTA, CDR2 FQGNSA. The CDR3 covers 15 residues. The CDR3 spells CASSLTRDRQETEYF. DNA of the CDR3: TGTGCCAGCAGCTTAACTAGGGACAGGCAAGAGACCGAGTACTTC.

This clonotype was counted a few times. The chain uses TRBV20-1 and TRBJ1-4, with D unclear. The ends were cut back, 2 bases at V and 8 bases at J, with 21 bases in the middle. The CDR3 runs to 16 residues. Looked up from germline, CDR1 is DFQATT and CDR2 is SNEGSKA (reference sequence). In DNA form, the CDR3 reads TGCAGTGCTAGACCTCCTCGGGTTGGGGTCGAAGAAAAACTGTTTTTT. This gives the protein CSARPPRVGVEEKLFF.

The chain joins TRBV6-5 to TRBJ2-1; 9 bases match TRBD1. The CDR3 totals 15 residues. J lost 4 bases, V lost 1 base, and 2 bases had no gene match. CDR1 MNHEY and CDR2 SVGAGI come from the germline V gene. The CDR3 nucleotides are TGTGCCAGCAGTTACTTGGACAGGGGTTACAATGAGCAGTTCTTC. It translates to CASSYLDRGYNEQFF.

A few counts support this clonotype. V gene TRBV20-1 combines with J gene TRBJ2-7; D is possibly TRBD2 (6 bases). Trimming took 6 bases from V and 1 from J, leaving 10 bases between them. Per germline, CDR1 DFQATT and CDR2 SNEGSKA (reference sequence). The CDR3 has 12 amino acids. The CDR3 DNA is TGCAGTGCCCTAGCGCCTTCCTACGAGCAGTACTTC. It translates to CSALAPSYEQYF.

This clonotype was detected a few times. The chain uses TRBV12-3 or TRBV12-4 and TRBJ1-3; no clear D gene. The CDR3 totals 14 residues. Trimming shortened V by 7 bases and J by 4 bases, and 14 bases separated the two germline ends. The chain's CDR3 is CASIRTLGGNTIYF. The CDR3 DNA is TGTGCCAGCATTCGGACGCTGGGAGGAAACACCATATATTTT.